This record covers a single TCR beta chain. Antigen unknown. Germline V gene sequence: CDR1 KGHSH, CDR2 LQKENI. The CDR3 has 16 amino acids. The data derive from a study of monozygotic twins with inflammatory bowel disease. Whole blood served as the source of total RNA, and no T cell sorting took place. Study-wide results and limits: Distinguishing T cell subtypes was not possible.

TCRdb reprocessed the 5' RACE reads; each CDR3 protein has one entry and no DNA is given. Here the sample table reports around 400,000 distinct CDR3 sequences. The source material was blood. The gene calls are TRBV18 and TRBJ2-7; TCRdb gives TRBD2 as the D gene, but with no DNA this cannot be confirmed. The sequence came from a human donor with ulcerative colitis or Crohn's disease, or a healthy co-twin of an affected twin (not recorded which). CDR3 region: CASSPLAGGISDEQYF.